At least ten counts were recorded for the clone carrying this TCR beta chain. Its target is unknown. Via MiXCR, TCRdb re-called the RT-PCR reads, giving one row per CDR3 protein. The data show approximately 700,000 distinct CDR3 sequences, 15% to 19% seen once. The data belong to a study of response to subunit inactivated influenza vaccine. Study findings and constraints: Few additional T cells are recruited per seasonal influenza vaccination, authors suggested.

Germline CDR1 reads SGHRS; CDR2 reads YFSETQ. V gave up 0 bases and J gave up 3 bases; unmatched junction bases: 2. This CDR3 has 15 residues. The source of this sequence is a man aged 50-60 years who received an inactivated influenza vaccine. The chain links TRBV5-1 to TRBJ2-1; 8 bases agree with TRBD2. The sample in question was PBMCs from blood, obtained about 13 days after vaccination. The CDR3 DNA is TGCGCCAGCAGCTTGGAGACTAGCGTCTACAATGAGCAGTTCTTC. This gives the protein CASSLETSVYNEQFF.